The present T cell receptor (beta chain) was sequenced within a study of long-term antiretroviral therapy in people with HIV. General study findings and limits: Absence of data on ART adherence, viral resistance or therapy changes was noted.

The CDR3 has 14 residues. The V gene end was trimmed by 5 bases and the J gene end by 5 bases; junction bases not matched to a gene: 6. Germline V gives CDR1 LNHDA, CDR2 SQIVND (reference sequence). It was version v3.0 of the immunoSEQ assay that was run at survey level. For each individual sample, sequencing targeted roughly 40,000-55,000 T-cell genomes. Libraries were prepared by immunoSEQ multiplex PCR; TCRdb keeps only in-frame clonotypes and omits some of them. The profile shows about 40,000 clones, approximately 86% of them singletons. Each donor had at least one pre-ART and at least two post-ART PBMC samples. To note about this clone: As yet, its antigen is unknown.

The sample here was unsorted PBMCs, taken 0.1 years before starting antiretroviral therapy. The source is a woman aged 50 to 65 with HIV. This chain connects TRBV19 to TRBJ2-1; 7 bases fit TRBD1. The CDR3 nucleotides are TGTGCCAGTAGTTGGGACAGCTTAAACAATGAGCAGTTCTTC. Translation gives CASSWDSLNNEQFF.